This T cell receptor (beta chain) was identified in a study of T cells in Graves' hyperthyroidism and ophthalmopathy. Subjects aged 18 to 65 presented with newly diagnosed hyperthyroidism of less than 2 months' duration. Those patients with uncontrolled infection, other autoimmune disease, pregnancy or lactation were excluded. The CDR3 regions of TCR beta were amplified from RNA transcripts. The TCR CDR3 first-round RT-PCR relied on the HTBI primer set. TCRdb redid the calling of the multiplex PCR reads with MiXCR, one entry per CDR3 protein. The repertoire holds approximately 400,000 distinct CDR3 sequences, with more than 15% as singletons. The CDR3 has 14 amino acids. V lost 10 bases, J lost 3 bases, and 16 bases lay in between. CDR1 is MNHEY, CDR2 SVGEGT, per germline. The study's findings and limits: Most thyroid clonotypes with frequency above 0.001 were detected in blood.

With regard to this clonotype: Its antigen is still unknown.

Sequencing input: blood. This receptor was taken from a woman in her late teens or twenties with Graves' hyperthyroidism that later progressed to Graves' ophthalmopathy. V gene TRBV6-2 or TRBV6-3 combines with J gene TRBJ2-1; D is ambiguous. This CDR3 reads CATDQEMGYNEQFF. DNA for the CDR3: TGTGCCACCGACCAGGAAATGGGCTACAATGAGCAGTTCTTC.